This passage covers 13 T cell receptor beta chains from one sample sequenced in a study of blood T cell repertoires in COVID-19 (dated by TCRdb to about 2020). Receptor libraries were prepared by the immunoSEQ multiplex PCR assay. Drawn from immuneACCESS, this table holds only the in-frame rearrangements with V and J called that TCRdb kept. Clones are partly lost; checked studies trace under half to an unresolved V gene and leave the rest unexplained. This sample lists under 75,000 clones; over 70% were detected once. The ten largest make up roughly 6.7% of the sample. The specimen was peripheral blood. These receptors came from a human donor in a cohort sampled during active COVID-19.

The chain couples TRBV6-6 to TRBJ1-4, with TRBD1 matching over 11 bases. From germline, CDR1 is MNHNY and CDR2 SVGAGI (reference sequence). CDR3 size: 16 residues. Trimming took 2 bases from V and 6 from J; bases not matched to a gene: 5. The CDR3 nucleotides read TGTGCCAGCAGTTACCCGGGACAGGGGGGCGATGAAAAACTGTTTTTT. It encodes CASSYPGQGGDEKLFF.

The chain is built from TRBV7-9 and TRBJ2-7; D perhaps matches TRBD2 (6 bases). Germline values: CDR1 SEHNR, CDR2 FQNEAQ (reference sequence). Between the trimmed V and J ends, which lost 0 bases and 2 bases, there was a span of 11 bases. The CDR3 is made up of 15 amino acids. The CDR3 DNA follows: TGTGCCAGCAGCTTAGCGGCGGGACCTACCTACGAGCAGTACTTC. Translation gives CASSLAAGPTYEQYF.

A note on this clone: One end of the junction is discordant with germline, which a read error may explain. J is TRBJ1-1 and V is TRBV7-9; unclear D gene. The germline gives CDR1 SEHNR, CDR2 FQNEAQ (reference sequence). The CDR3 is made up of 13 amino acids. The CDR3 DNA reads TGTGCCAGCAGCTCCCTAATGAATACTGAAGCTTTCTTT. Encoded protein: CASSSLMNTEAFF.

In its sample, this clone was seen a few times. J is TRBJ1-2 and V is TRBV20-1; D perhaps matches TRBD1 (5 bases). CDR1 is DFQATT and CDR2 is SNEGSKA in the germline V gene (reference sequence). The CDR3 spans 11 residues. With 5 bases removed from V and 7 bases from J, the gap between germline ends came to 11 bases. The CDR3 nucleotides are TGCAGTGCTGGACAAGGGGCTGGCTACACCTTC. This sequence encodes CSAGQGAGYTF.

This clone was seen only a few times. This chain uses TRBV19 with TRBJ2-5; 8 nucleotides match TRBD1. The CDR3 spans 14 residues. Looked up from germline, CDR1 is LNHDA and CDR2 is SQIVND (reference sequence). Trimming cost V 5 bases and J 7 bases; bases outside gene matches: 9. The CDR3 DNA reads TGTGCCAGTAGTGCCAGGGGGCCCTACGGGACCCAGTACTTC. Protein product: CASSARGPYGTQYF.

The V call is TRBV5-6, the J call TRBJ1-3; D gene uncertain. V lost 3 bases and J 3 bases, leaving 13 bases between the germline ends. Germline lookup yields CDR1 SGHDT and CDR2 YYEEEE. The length of the CDR3 is 15 residues. CDR3: CASSSQGGGGNTIYF. CDR3 bases: TGTGCCAGCAGCTCTCAAGGCGGTGGTGGAAACACCATATATTTT.

The chain couples TRBV11-3 to TRBJ2-5; 7 nucleotides agree with TRBD2. CDR1 is SGHNT, CDR2 YENEEA, per germline. CDR3 length: 15 amino acids. The trim removed 6 bases at V and 5 bases at J, leaving 12 bases unmatched. CDR3 DNA sequence: TGTGCCAGCAGTCCGGGACTATATGATGGCGAGACCCAGTACTTC. Protein: CASSPGLYDGETQYF.

This chain connects TRBV5-5 to TRBJ2-3; D may be TRBD2 (6 bases). V lost 4 bases to trimming and J lost 5 bases, with 17 bases between them. The CDR3 covers 15 residues. Germline V gene lookup returns CDR1 SGHKS and CDR2 YYEKEE (reference sequence). The chain's CDR3 is CASSRRGLDGDTQYF. The CDR3 nucleotides read TGTGCCAGCAGCAGGAGGGGCCTCGACGGAGATACGCAGTATTTT.

The V gene is TRBV5-4, the J gene TRBJ1-2, with 8 positions matching TRBD1. Germline V gives CDR1 SGHNT, CDR2 YYREEE (reference sequence). Trimming removed 2 bases from V and 5 bases from J; junction bases left unmatched: 5. The CDR3 length is 14 residues. The CDR3 reads CASSLGQGWYGYTF. The CDR3 region has the DNA TGTGCCAGCAGCTTAGGACAGGGCTGGTATGGCTACACCTTC.

This clone was observed a few times. V usage is TRBV19 and J usage is TRBJ2-7; D may be TRBD1 (6 bases). The CDR3 loop spans 14 amino acids. In germline, CDR1 is LNHDA, CDR2 SQIVND (reference sequence). V lost 3 bases, J lost 1 base, and 10 bases lay in between. The CDR3 sequence: CASSITGMSYEQYF. The CDR3 coding sequence is TGTGCCAGTAGTATTACAGGGATGTCCTACGAGCAGTACTTC.

This chain connects TRBV12-3 or TRBV12-4 to TRBJ1-1; no definite D call. Trimming took off 7 bases at V and 4 bases at J, with 13 bases between the two ends. The length of the CDR3 is 13 residues. The CDR3 here is CASTFLLSTEAFF. CDR3 sequence (DNA): TGTGCCAGCACTTTCCTGCTGAGCACTGAAGCTTTCTTT.

For this clone: Other DNA variants within this sample encode the same CDR3. The rearrangement joins TRBV18 to TRBJ2-2, with D perhaps TRBD1 (5 bases). Trimming left V 0 bases short and J 5 bases short, with 7 bases between. The CDR3 consists of 14 residues. Germline lookup yields CDR1 KGHSH and CDR2 LQKENI. CDR3 DNA: TGTGCCAGCTCACCACCGGGGCGGACCGGGGAGCTGTTTTTT. Translation gives CASSPPGRTGELFF.

V and J are TRBV6-1 and TRBJ2-2; a weak D match, TRBD1 (5 bases). V lost 3 bases and J lost 1, with 9 bases in between. The CDR3 consists of 15 residues. Germline assignment: CDR1 MNHNS and CDR2 SASEGT. The CDR3 here is CASSEKGVNTGELFF. DNA for the CDR3: TGTGCCAGCAGTGAGAAAGGGGTGAACACCGGGGAGCTGTTTTTT.